This TCR beta chain was sequenced for a study of CD8 T cells in Susac syndrome. Negative isolation yielded CD4+ and CD8+ T cells, and FACS enriched TEMRA cells. The germline CDR1 and CDR2 sequences are SEHNR and FQNEAQ (reference sequence). The CDR3 has 12 amino acids. V lost 5 bases to trimming and J lost 12 bases, with 17 bases between them. cDNA came from approximately 0.5 to 1 ug RNA primed by random hexamers. TCRdb re-derived calls from the immunoSEQ multiplex PCR reads in MiXCR, one entry per CDR3 protein. The repertoire holds around 130,000 distinct CDR3 sequences, around 85% seen once, with 0.5% to 0.65% in the top ten.

Sequenced material: CD8+ T cells from PBMCs. The chain combines TRBV7-9 with TRBJ2-7; possibly TRBD2 for D (6 bases). This TCR derives from a human donor with multiple sclerosis. CDR3 coding DNA: TGTGCCAGCAGCACGGTGGGGGACTCCTGGTACTTC. Translated, it gives CASSTVGDSWYF.